The 30 T cell receptor beta chains below were found in one sample sequenced in a study of identical twins. TCRdb used MiXCR to reprocess the 5' RACE reads, holding one entry per CDR3 protein. Of 1.5 million to 2 million distinct CDR3 sequences listed, 25% to 35% are singletons. Sequencing input: cord blood. These TCRs come from a newborn girl in good health.

This chain joins TRBV20-1 and TRBJ2-7, with D possibly being TRBD1 or TRBD2 (5 bases each). The CDR3 spans 13 residues. V lost 5 bases, J lost 11 bases, and 22 bases lay in between. From germline, CDR1 is DFQATT and CDR2 SNEGSKA (reference sequence). DNA for the CDR3: TGCAGTGCTCAAAACCCGGGACGCCGACCGAAGTACTTC. This encodes CSAQNPGRRPKYF.

The chain couples TRBV6-6 to TRBJ1-1, with D unclear. The CDR3 has 12 residues. Trimming shortened V by 7 bases and J by 0 bases, and 6 bases separated the two germline ends. Per the germline V gene, CDR1 is MNHNY and CDR2 is SVGAGI (reference sequence). The CDR3 spells CASKSMNTEAFF. The CDR3, as DNA: TGTGCCAGCAAGTCCATGAACACTGAAGCTTTCTTT.

This clonotype was seen a single time. This chain joins TRBV6-5 and TRBJ1-5; 7 bases line up with TRBD1. In germline, CDR1 is MNHEY, CDR2 SVGAGI. The ends lost 6 bases at V and 0 bases at J; junction bases unmatched: 8. CDR3 length equals 16 residues. The CDR3 bases are TGTGCCAGCAGACCCGACAGGGACTATAGCAATCAGCCCCAGCATTTT. Amino acid sequence: CASRPDRDYSNQPQHF.

This clonotype was counted between two and nine times. This chain uses TRBV7-9 with TRBJ1-2; D is ambiguous. The germline V gene has CDR1 SEHNR and CDR2 FQNEAQ (reference sequence). Trimming stripped 1 base from V and 1 base from J, with 10 bases between. This CDR3 has 15 residues. The CDR3 DNA reads TGTGCCAGCAGCTTAGTTTCCCCAAATAACTATGGCTACACCTTC. Translated, it gives CASSLVSPNNYGYTF.

This chain links TRBV20-1 with TRBJ2-7; either TRBD1 or TRBD2 may fit D (5 bases each). CDR1 is DFQATT, CDR2 SNEGSKA, per germline (reference sequence). The CDR3 length is 14 residues. Trimming removed 0 bases at V and 4 bases at J, with 13 bases between. The CDR3 DNA is TGCAGTGCTAGAGAAGGGGACCGCATGTACGAGCAGTACTTC. This translates into CSAREGDRMYEQYF.

This clonotype has only a few counts. The chain has TRBV12-3 or TRBV12-4 and TRBJ2-5; 9 bases map to TRBD1. V lost 10 bases, J lost 11 bases, and 20 bases stayed unmatched. The CDR3 runs 15 residues. This chain's CDR3 is CATNTLGTGRNEQYF. The CDR3 DNA follows: TGTGCCACCAATACACTCGGGACAGGGAGGAATGAGCAGTACTTC.

The chain combines TRBV27 with TRBJ2-3; 9 nucleotides align to TRBD2. CDR3 length: 16 residues. CDR1 and CDR2 (germline): MNHEY, SMNVEV (reference sequence). V lost 5 bases to trimming and J lost 2 bases; unmatched junction nucleotides: 8. Here the CDR3 DNA reads TGTGCCAGCAGTCTGTCTAGCGGGGATATCACAGATACGCAGTATTTT. Translated, it gives CASSLSSGDITDTQYF.

In DNA, the CDR3 is TGTGCCAGCAGCCAAGCGTGGTCCTACGAGCAGTACTTC. It is translated as CASSQAWSYEQYF. This chain joins TRBV3-1 and TRBJ2-7; no clear D. V shed 1 base and J shed 1 base, with 5 bases lying between them. The CDR3 length is 13 residues. The germline V gene encodes CDR1 LGHDT and CDR2 YNNKEL (reference sequence).

On this clonotype itself: A junction end diverges from the germline sequence, so it may reflect a read error. The CDR3 nucleotides are TGCACCAGCAGCTTCTCAAATGAGCAGTTCTTC. It codes for CTSSFSNEQFF. The chain recombines TRBV5-1 with TRBJ2-1; D is ambiguous. Germline lookup yields CDR1 SGHRS and CDR2 YFSETQ. The CDR3 runs 11 residues.

V usage is TRBV6-2 or TRBV6-3 and J usage is TRBJ1-5, with TRBD1 as a possible D gene (6 bases). Per the germline V gene, CDR1 is MNHEY and CDR2 is SVGEGT. This CDR3 contains 14 residues. Trimming removed 7 bases from V and 1 base from J, with 11 bases in between. The CDR3 DNA sequence: TGTGCCAGCACCGGGACACTCAGCAATCAGCCCCAGCATTTT. Translation gives CASTGTLSNQPQHF.

The chain carries TRBV20-1 and TRBJ2-3, with D perhaps matching TRBD2 (6 bases). This CDR3 has 15 amino acids. Looked up from germline, CDR1 is DFQATT and CDR2 is SNEGSKA (reference sequence). Trimming left V 6 bases short and J 4 bases short, with 20 bases between. CDR3 sequence (DNA): TGCAGTGCCGCTCCGGTGGAGGGATGGCCAGATACGCAGTATTTT. Its protein is CSAAPVEGWPDTQYF.

On this clonotype: A much larger clone sits a single nucleotide away, making a read error possible. The CDR3 DNA follows: TGTGCCAGCTCACCGGGACTAGACGATGAGCAGTTCTTC. Translation gives CASSPGLDDEQFF. The rearrangement uses TRBV18 and TRBJ2-1; 8 nucleotides match TRBD2. J was trimmed by 8 bases and V by 3 bases; bases with no gene match: 3. CDR1 and CDR2 from the germline V gene are KGHSH and LQKENI. The CDR3 totals 13 residues.

V and J are TRBV5-1 and TRBJ2-6; possibly TRBD1 or TRBD2 for D (6 bases each). This CDR3 has 17 residues. Trimming removed 2 bases from V and 0 bases from J, with 12 bases in between. Germline V gene data show CDR1 as SGHRS and CDR2 as YFSETQ. CDR3 protein: CASSFWGANSGANVLTF. The CDR3 DNA is TGCGCCAGCAGCTTTTGGGGGGCTAACTCTGGGGCCAACGTCCTGACTTTC. Full variable domain (rest looked up from reference TRBV5-1 and TRBJ2-6): KAGVTQTPRYLIKTRGQQVTLSCSPISGHRSVSWYQQTPGQGLQFLFEYFSETQRNKGNFPGRFSGRQFSNSRSEMNVSTLELGDSALYLCASSFWGANSGANVLTFGAGSRLTVL.

This clonotype was seen more than once but under ten times. The chain is built from TRBV12-3 or TRBV12-4 and TRBJ2-7; 7 bases line up with TRBD2. This CDR3 contains 14 residues. With 6 bases clipped from V and 3 bases from J, the junction kept 8 bases outside the gene matches. The CDR3 DNA follows: TGTGCCAGCAGCACTACGACTAGCTTCTACGAGCAGTACTTC. It yields the protein CASSTTTSFYEQYF.

The chain joins TRBV7-2 to TRBJ2-2, with a possible D match to TRBD2 (6 bases). The germline V and J ends were trimmed by 2 bases and 6 bases, with 13 bases remaining between them. The CDR3 loop spans 15 amino acids. Germline V gene sequence: CDR1 SGHTA, CDR2 FQGNSA. CDR3 DNA sequence: TGTGCCAGCAGCTTATGGTCGGGGGTTGCCGGGGAGCTGTTTTTT. It translates to CASSLWSGVAGELFF. Using reference TRBV7-2 and TRBJ2-2 for the parts outside the CDR3, the full variable domain is GAGVSQSPSNKVTEKGKDVELRCDPISGHTALYWYRQSLGQGLEFLIYFQGNSAPDKSGLPSDRFSAERTGGSVSTLTIQRTQQEDSAVYLCASSLWSGVAGELFFGEGSRLTVL.

This clonotype has a count of ten or more. V is TRBV20-1 and J is TRBJ2-1, with 9 positions matching TRBD2. The V and J ends lost 3 bases and 4 bases, in that order; junction bases with no gene match: 4. CDR3 length: 14 residues. Germline assignment: CDR1 DFQATT and CDR2 SNEGSKA (reference sequence). This CDR3 reads CSASRLAGYNEQFF. The CDR3 DNA reads TGCAGTGCTAGTAGGCTAGCGGGATACAATGAGCAGTTCTTC.

The V gene is TRBV3-1, the J gene TRBJ2-1; D gene unclear. Germline CDR1 LGHDT, CDR2 YNNKEL (reference sequence). The CDR3 has 14 amino acids. Trimming cost V 3 bases and J 5 bases, with 11 bases left between them. The CDR3, as DNA: TGTGCCAGCAGCCACCTTATCAGCCACAATGAGCAGTTCTTC. Encoded protein: CASSHLISHNEQFF.

Note on this clonotype: An end of the junction differs from the germline gene, which may be a read error. The rearrangement joins TRBV19 to TRBJ1-4; 9 bases align to TRBD1. The CDR3 is 17 residues long. Germline CDR1 reads LNHDA; CDR2 reads SQIVND (reference sequence). The CDR3 DNA is TGTGCCAGTAGTGATACAGGGGGCGGAGCGGCTAATGAAAAGCTGTTTTTT. This sequence encodes CASSDTGGGAANEKLFF.

This clonotype was seen more than once but under ten times. The chain couples TRBV6-4 to TRBJ2-2; D is possibly TRBD1 (5 bases). The CDR3 is 13 amino acids. Germline V gene data show CDR1 as MRHNA and CDR2 as SNTAGT. V was shortened by 3 bases and J by 7 bases, with 9 bases between the two germline ends. The DNA for the CDR3 is TGTGCCAGCAGTGAAAGGGGCCGCGGGGAGCTGTTTTTT. Amino acid sequence: CASSERGRGELFF.

J is TRBJ2-3 and V is TRBV2; D call uncertain. The germline V and J ends were trimmed by 1 base and 2 bases, with 7 bases remaining between them. Germline loops: CDR1 SNHLY, CDR2 FYNNEI. The CDR3 runs 14 residues. The DNA for the CDR3 is TGTGCCAGCAGTGAAGGTGATATCACAGATACGCAGTATTTT. Translation: CASSEGDITDTQYF.

The rearrangement uses TRBV16 and TRBJ2-5, with D unresolved. Trimming stripped 1 base from V and 11 bases from J, with 20 bases between. Germline loops: CDR1 KGHSY, CDR2 FQNENV. This CDR3 spans 15 amino acids. The CDR3 bases are TGTGCCAGCAGCCAATTTAAGGGCTCCTACAATGAGCAGTACTTC. This codes for CASSQFKGSYNEQYF.

The genes are TRBV29-1 and TRBJ2-7, with 10 bases fitting TRBD1. Unmatched junction bases numbered 6, after V lost 4 bases and J lost 3 bases. Per germline, CDR1 SQVTM and CDR2 ANQGSEA. The CDR3 contains 14 residues. DNA of the CDR3: TGCAGCGTTGCGGACAGGGGGATTGGCTACGAGCAGTACTTC. It encodes CSVADRGIGYEQYF.

This clonotype has a handful of counts. This sequence joins TRBV4-1 and TRBJ2-2; D perhaps matches TRBD2 (5 bases). Trimming left V 4 bases short and J 7 bases short, with 16 bases between. Per the germline V gene, CDR1 is MGHRA and CDR2 is YSYEKL. The CDR3 spans 15 residues. The CDR3 is CASSLVASGVGELFF. The CDR3 nucleotides are TGCGCCAGCAGCCTAGTAGCGTCTGGCGTCGGGGAGCTGTTTTTT.

This clonotype appeared many times. The chain employs TRBV2 and TRBJ2-1; D perhaps matches TRBD1 (7 bases). CDR1 is SNHLY, CDR2 FYNNEI, per germline. The CDR3 has 13 amino acids. Trimming took 5 bases from V and 6 from J, leaving 11 bases between them. CDR3 residues: CASSSGGSNEQFF. In DNA form, the CDR3 reads TGTGCCAGCAGTTCAGGGGGGAGCAATGAGCAGTTCTTC.

The chain has TRBV7-2 and TRBJ1-2, with 9 positions matching TRBD1. V shed 2 bases and J 8 bases; nucleotides not matched to a gene: 6. The CDR3 length is 14 residues. CDR1 SGHTA and CDR2 FQGNSA come from the germline V gene. DNA for the CDR3: TGTGCCAGCAGCTTATTCTCAGGGACAGGGGGCTACACCTTC. Residues: CASSLFSGTGGYTF.

This clonotype showed up just a few times. The chain recombines TRBV6-6 with TRBJ1-4; TRBD1 agrees at 9 bases. The V gene end was trimmed by 5 bases and the J gene end by 0 bases; junction bases not matched to a gene: 7. The CDR3 extends over 17 amino acids. The germline CDR1 and CDR2 sequences are MNHNY and SVGAGI (reference sequence). CDR3 protein: CASSRTGGSATNEKLFF. CDR3 DNA sequence: TGTGCCAGCAGTAGAACAGGGGGCAGCGCAACTAATGAAAAACTGTTTTTT.

The V call is TRBV12-3 or TRBV12-4, the J call TRBJ2-3, with TRBD2 identical over 8 bases. V trimming: 6 bases; J trimming: 5 bases; junction bases outside the gene matches: 25. This CDR3 has 20 amino acids. The CDR3 region has the DNA TGTGCCAGCAGGAGTAGAATGCCTAGACTAGCGCAAAACGGGGAAGATACGCAGTATTTT. Its protein product is CASRSRMPRLAQNGEDTQYF.

The chain recombines TRBV29-1 with TRBJ1-6, with TRBD1 matching 8 bases. The germline V gene encodes CDR1 SQVTM and CDR2 ANQGSEA. The CDR3 consists of 14 residues. Trimming at V came to 4 bases and at J to 6 bases, leaving 5 bases not matched to a gene. For the CDR3, the DNA is TGCAGCGTTGCGACAGGGGCCCCTAATTCACCCCTCCACTTT. Translating it yields CSVATGAPNSPLHF.

The genes are TRBV28 and TRBJ1-1; 7 bases map to TRBD1. The ends lost 5 bases at V and 4 bases at J; junction bases unmatched: 16. CDR1 and CDR2 from the germline V gene are MDHEN and SYDVKM. This CDR3 spans 17 amino acids. Here the CDR3 DNA reads TGTGCCAGCAGTCCCCGAAGGGGGCTCGACGAGACCACTGAAGCTTTCTTT. This translates into CASSPRRGLDETTEAFF.

The chain employs TRBV25-1 and TRBJ1-2; D not resolved. Germline CDR1 MGHDK, CDR2 SYGVNS. V gave up 2 bases and J gave up 7 bases, with 14 bases separating them. The CDR3 totals 14 residues. The CDR3 region has the DNA TGTGCCAGCAGTGAACGACTGGGAGGAGGTGGCTACACCTTC. This gives the protein CASSERLGGGGYTF.